The entry below gives a single TCR beta chain sequence along with its context. No antigen is known for it. The data originate from a study of cytomegalovirus exposure and HLA in healthy donors. The overall study: Approximately 180 million T cells yielded some 100 million unique TCR beta sequences, as an earlier analysis found. From donors who were HLA-typed, an early data release held approximately 80 million unique TCRs.

Researchers ran the PCR with 60 Vbeta and 13 Jbeta primers. Study processing details: The authors later counted about 80 million unique TCR beta chains, about 11 million of them shared. Libraries were prepared by immunoSEQ multiplex PCR; TCRdb keeps only in-frame clonotypes and omits some of them. The DNA gave D and trimming, while V, J and clone size come from that table. The sample lists 170,000 or so clones; 75% to 85% were seen once. Study-wide findings and caveats: Trimming of TCR beta V- and J-genes showed a link, identified in a later analysis, to a missense DCLRE1C variant.

V trimming: 5 bases; J trimming: 3 bases; junction bases outside the gene matches: 11. Germline V gene sequence: CDR1 GTSNPN, CDR2 SVGIG (reference sequence). The CDR3 consists of 15 residues. The TCR sequence derives from a woman in her forties or fifties in good health and CMV-seropositive. Sequencing was performed on PBMCs. This chain uses TRBV30 with TRBJ1-1, with 8 bases aligning to TRBD1. CDR3 residues: CAWSQGARGDTEAFF. Written as DNA, the CDR3 is TGTGCCTGGTCCCAGGGGGCCCGGGGGGACACTGAAGCTTTCTTT. Full variable domain (missing parts from reference TRBV30 and TRBJ1-1): SQTIHQWPATLVQPVGSPLSLECTVEGTSNPNLYWYRQAAGRGLQLLFYSVGIGQISSEVPQNLSASRPQDRQFILSSKKLLLSDSGFYLCAWSQGARGDTEAFFGQGTRLTVV.